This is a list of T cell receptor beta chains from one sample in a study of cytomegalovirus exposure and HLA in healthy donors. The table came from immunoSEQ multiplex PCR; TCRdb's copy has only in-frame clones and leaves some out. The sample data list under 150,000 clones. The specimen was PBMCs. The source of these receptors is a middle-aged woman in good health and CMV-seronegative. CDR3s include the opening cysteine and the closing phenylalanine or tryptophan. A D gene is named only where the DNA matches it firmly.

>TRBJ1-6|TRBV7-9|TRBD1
TGTGCCAGCAGCCCGACAGGGGGCAATTCACCCCTCCACTTT
CASSPTGGNSPLHF
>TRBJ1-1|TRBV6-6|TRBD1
TGTGCCAGCAGTAGAGGACAGGGGAACACTGAAGCTTTCTTT
CASSRGQGNTEAFF
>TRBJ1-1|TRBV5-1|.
TGCGCCAGCAGCTTGGGTGACCAAACAGGGCGGTTGAACACTGAAGCTTTCTTT
CASSLGDQTGRLNTEAFF
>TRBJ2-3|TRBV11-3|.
TGTGCCAGCAGCTCCGGGGGGCCAGATACGCAGTATTTT
CASSSGGPDTQYF
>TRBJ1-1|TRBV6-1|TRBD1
TGTGCCAGCAGTGTAAGACAGGGCCCCGAACAAGGCGCTTTCTTT
CASSVRQGPEQGAFF
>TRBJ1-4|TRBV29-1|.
TGCAGCGTTAACAGCCATAATGAAAAACTGTTTTTT
CSVNSHNEKLFF
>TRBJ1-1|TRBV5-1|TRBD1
TGCGCCAGCAGCGGTAATACAGGGGGGTCTGAAGCTTTCTTT
CASSGNTGGSEAFF
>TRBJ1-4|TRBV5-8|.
TGTGCCAGCAGCAAAAGGACAGCCTGGGGGGAAAAACTGTTTTTT
CASSKRTAWGEKLFF
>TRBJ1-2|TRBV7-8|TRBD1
TGTGCCAGCAGCCCGCGGACAGGGGTCGGCTACACCTTC
CASSPRTGVGYTF
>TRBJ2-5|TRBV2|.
TGTGCCAGCAGAGCAGGGGGGGAGACCCAGTACTTC
CASRAGGETQYF
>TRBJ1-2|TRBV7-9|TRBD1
TGTGCCAGCAGCCAGAGGGGGCTCACTGGCTATGGCTACACCTTC
CASSQRGLTGYGYTF
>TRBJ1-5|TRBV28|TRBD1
TGTGCCAGCCACAGGGGGCCTCAACGGCCCAATGTCGTCAATCAGCCCCAGCATTTT
CASHRGPQRPNVVNQPQHF
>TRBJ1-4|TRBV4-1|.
TGCGCCAGCAGCCAAGATCTCGGGGGTAAGGATGAAAAACTGTTTTTT
CASSQDLGGKDEKLFF
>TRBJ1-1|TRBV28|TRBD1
TGTGCCAGCGCACGGGACAGGGGGAACACTGAAGCTTTCTTT
CASARDRGNTEAFF
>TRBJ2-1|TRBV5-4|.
TGTGCCAGCAGCTTGCTCAGTAACTACAATGAGCAGTTCTTC
CASSLLSNYNEQFF
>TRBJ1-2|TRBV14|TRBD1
TGTGCCAGCAGCCGAGGACAGGGGGCTGGAGGCTACACCTTC
CASSRGQGAGGYTF
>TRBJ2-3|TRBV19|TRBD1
TGTGCCAGTAGTAACGACAGGGTCACAGATACGCAGTATTTT
CASSNDRVTDTQYF
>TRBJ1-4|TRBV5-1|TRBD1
TGCGCCAGCAGCTTGTATACGGGACAGGGCTCTGAAAAACTGTTTTTT
CASSLYTGQGSEKLFF
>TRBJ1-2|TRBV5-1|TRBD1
TGCGCCAGCAGCTTGGATCTTGGACAGGGCGGCTATGGCTACACCTTC
CASSLDLGQGGYGYTF
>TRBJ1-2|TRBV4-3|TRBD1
TGCGCCAGCAGCCGTACCGGGACAGGGGACCATGGCTACACCTTC
CASSRTGTGDHGYTF
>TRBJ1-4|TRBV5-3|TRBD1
TGTGCCAGAAGCCTACGGGACAGGGGGCAGCCTAATGAAAAACTGTTTTTT
CARSLRDRGQPNEKLFF
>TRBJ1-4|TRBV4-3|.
TGCGCCAGCAGCCAAGAGCCAGGGAGGAGAGAAAAACTGTTTTTT
CASSQEPGRREKLFF
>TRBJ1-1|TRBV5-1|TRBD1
TGCGCCAGCAGCTCCCGGACAGGGACCGGTCTGAACACTGAAGCTTTCTTT
CASSSRTGTGLNTEAFF
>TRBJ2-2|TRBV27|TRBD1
TGTGCCAGCAGTATCTTGGACAGGGGGGGCGGGGAGCTGTTTTTT
CASSILDRGGGELFF
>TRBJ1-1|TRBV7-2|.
TGTGCCAGCAGCATTCAGGGAGGCCGCGAAGCTTTCTTT
CASSIQGGREAFF
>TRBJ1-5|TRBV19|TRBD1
TGTGCCAGTAGTTCCACGACAGGGCATAGCAATCAGCCCCAGCATTTT
CASSSTTGHSNQPQHF
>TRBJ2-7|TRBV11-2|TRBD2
TGTGCCAGCAGCTCTTCGGGAGGTTTCTACGAGCAGTACTTC
CASSSSGGFYEQYF
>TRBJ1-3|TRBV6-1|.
TGTGCCAGCAGTGTCCAAGGGGGAAGAAACACCATATATTTT
CASSVQGGRNTIYF